The source of this TCR beta chain is a study of shared clonotypes between healthy human individuals. Study conclusions and caveats: Researchers sampled blood only, noting tissue repertoires likely differ. Clonotype sharing across a few donors was observed for approximately 5% of naive CD4 clonotypes.

CDR3 size: 14 residues. Germline V CDR1 and CDR2: MNHEY, SVGAGI. V was clipped by 2 bases and J by 7 bases; unmatched bases: 7. Notes on this clone: Its antigen is undetermined.

Study processing details: Filtering differed because ImmunoSEQ produced junction-only sequences that carried no quality scores. Measured with immunoSEQ multiplex PCR; TCRdb has only the in-frame clones, and not every one. V, J and clone size derive from that table, while D and trimming were established from the DNA sequence. Of more than 400,000 clones detected, 90% to 97% appear once; the ten largest clones hold 0.06%. The sequenced sample consisted of naive CD4+ T cells sorted from blood. Subset in this sample: CD45RA+ positively selected. This TCR came from a woman in her twenties or thirties in good health. J is TRBJ1-2 and V is TRBV6-5; 7 bases align to TRBD1. The CDR3, as DNA: TGTGCCAGCAGTTACAACGCAGGGGGAAGTGGCTACACCTTC. The encoded protein is CASSYNAGGSGYTF.